This TCR beta chain comes out of a study of T cells in Graves' hyperthyroidism and ophthalmopathy. Across the whole study: Peripheral blood was drawn at first diagnosis, prior to all treatment.

Germline-derived CDR1 and CDR2 are SGHVS and FNYEAQ. V was shortened by 6 bases and J by 2 bases, with 11 bases between the two germline ends. CDR3 length equals 15 residues. Amplification of TCR beta CDR3 regions was performed using RNA transcripts as template. The HTBI primer set drove a first-round RT-PCR of the TCR CDR3. TCRdb fed the multiplex PCR reads into MiXCR, producing one record per CDR3 protein. The data contain 250,000 to 350,000 distinct CDR3 sequences, about 15% of them singletons. Sequencing used blood. This chain uses TRBV7-6 with TRBJ2-6; weak D call: TRBD2 (5 bases). This TCR was sampled from a woman aged 60-75 years with Graves' ophthalmopathy. CDR3 loop: CASRPTRTGANVLTF. In nucleotides, the CDR3 is TGTGCCAGCAGACCTACTAGAACTGGGGCCAACGTCCTGACTTTC.